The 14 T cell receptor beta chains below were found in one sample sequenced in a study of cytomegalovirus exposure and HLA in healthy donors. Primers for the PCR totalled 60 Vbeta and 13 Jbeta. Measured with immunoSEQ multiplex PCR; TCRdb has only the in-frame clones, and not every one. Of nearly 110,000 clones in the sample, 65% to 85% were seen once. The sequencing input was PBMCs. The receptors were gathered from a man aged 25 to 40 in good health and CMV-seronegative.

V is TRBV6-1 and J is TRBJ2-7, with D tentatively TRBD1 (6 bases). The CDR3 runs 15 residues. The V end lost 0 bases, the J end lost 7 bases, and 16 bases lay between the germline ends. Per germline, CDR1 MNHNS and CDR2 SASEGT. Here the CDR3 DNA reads TGTGCCAGCAGTGAAGCGGGGGCAGGGTCGGATGAGCAGTACTTC. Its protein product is CASSEAGAGSDEQYF.

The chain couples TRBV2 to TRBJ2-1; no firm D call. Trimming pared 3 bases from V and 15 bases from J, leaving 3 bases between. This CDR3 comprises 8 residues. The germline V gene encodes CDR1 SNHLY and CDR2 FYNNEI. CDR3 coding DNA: TGTGCCAGCAGTGAGGCGTTCTTC. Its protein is CASSEAFF.

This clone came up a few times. As DNA, the CDR3 is TGTGCCAGCAGCTCGCGGGGTAGCGGATACAATGAGCAGTTCTTC. Residues: CASSSRGSGYNEQFF. The chain carries TRBV7-8 and TRBJ2-1, with TRBD2 as a possible D gene (6 bases). The CDR3 sequence is 15 residues long. The germline gives CDR1 SGHVS, CDR2 FQNEAQ. Trimming took 4 bases from V and 4 from J, leaving 14 bases between them. The full variable domain, completed using reference TRBV7-8 and TRBJ2-1, is GAGVSQSPRYKVAKRGQDVALRCDPISGHVSLFWYQQALGQGPEFLTYFQNEAQLDKSGLPSDRFFAERPEGSVSTLKIQRTQQEDSAVYLCASSSRGSGYNEQFFGPGTRLTVL.

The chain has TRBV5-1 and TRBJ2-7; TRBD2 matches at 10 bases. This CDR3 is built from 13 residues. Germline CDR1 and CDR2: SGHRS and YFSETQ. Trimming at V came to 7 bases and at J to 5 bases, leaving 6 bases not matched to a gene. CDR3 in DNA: TGCGCCAGCGCGAGCGGGAGGGCCCACGAGCAGTACTTC. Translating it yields CASASGRAHEQYF.

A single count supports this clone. CDR3 region: CASSRTRLAGGQTQYF. In DNA form, the CDR3 reads TGTGCCAGCAGCCGCACGCGTCTAGCGGGGGGTCAGACCCAGTACTTC. The genes are TRBV7-2 and TRBJ2-5; 11 bases fit TRBD2. Germline loops: CDR1 SGHTA, CDR2 FQGNSA. CDR3 length equals 16 residues. J lost 6 bases, V lost 5 bases, and 11 bases had no gene match.

CDR3 amino acids: CASRPGTSGTQETQYF. The CDR3 nucleotides read TGTGCCAGCAGACCCGGGACTAGCGGGACCCAAGAGACCCAGTACTTC. V gene TRBV6-8 combines with J gene TRBJ2-5; 13 nucleotides match TRBD2. V trimming: 6 bases; J trimming: 1 base; junction bases outside the gene matches: 5. The V gene's germline CDR1 is MNHGY and CDR2 SAAAGT. The CDR3 spans 16 residues.

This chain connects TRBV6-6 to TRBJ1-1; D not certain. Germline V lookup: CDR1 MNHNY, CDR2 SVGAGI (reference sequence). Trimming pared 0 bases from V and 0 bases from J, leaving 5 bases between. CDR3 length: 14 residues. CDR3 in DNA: TGTGCCAGCAGTTACTCTCCGGTGAACACTGAAGCTTTCTTT. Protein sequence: CASSYSPVNTEAFF.

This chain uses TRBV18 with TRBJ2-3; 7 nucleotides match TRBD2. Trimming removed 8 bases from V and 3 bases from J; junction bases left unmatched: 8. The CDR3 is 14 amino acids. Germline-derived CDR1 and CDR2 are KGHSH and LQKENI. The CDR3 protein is CASHKRGLTDTQYF. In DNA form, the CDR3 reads TGTGCCAGCCACAAGCGGGGTTTAACAGATACGCAGTATTTT. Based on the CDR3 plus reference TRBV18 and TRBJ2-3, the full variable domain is NAGVMQNPRHLVRRRGQEARLRCSPMKGHSHVYWYRQLPEEGLKFMVYLQKENIIDESGMPKERFSAEFPKEGPSILRIQQVVRGDSAAYFCASHKRGLTDTQYFGPGTRLTVL.

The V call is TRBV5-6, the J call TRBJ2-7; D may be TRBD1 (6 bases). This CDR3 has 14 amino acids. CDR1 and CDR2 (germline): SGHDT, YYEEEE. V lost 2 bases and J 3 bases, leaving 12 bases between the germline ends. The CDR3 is CASSFGGPNYEQYF. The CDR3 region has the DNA TGTGCCAGCAGCTTTGGGGGCCCAAACTACGAGCAGTACTTC. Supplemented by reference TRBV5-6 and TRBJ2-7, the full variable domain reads DAGVTQSPTHLIKTRGQQVTLRCSPKSGHDTVSWYQQALGQGPQFIFQYYEEEERQRGNFPDRFSGHQFPNYSSELNVNALLLGDSALYLCASSFGGPNYEQYFGPGTRLTVT.

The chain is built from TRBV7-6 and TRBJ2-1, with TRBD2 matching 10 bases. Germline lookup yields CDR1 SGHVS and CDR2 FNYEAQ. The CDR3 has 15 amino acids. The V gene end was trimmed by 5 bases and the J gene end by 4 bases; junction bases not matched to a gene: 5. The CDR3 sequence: CASSRGLAEYNEQFF. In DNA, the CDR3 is TGTGCCAGCAGCCGCGGACTAGCGGAATACAATGAGCAGTTCTTC.

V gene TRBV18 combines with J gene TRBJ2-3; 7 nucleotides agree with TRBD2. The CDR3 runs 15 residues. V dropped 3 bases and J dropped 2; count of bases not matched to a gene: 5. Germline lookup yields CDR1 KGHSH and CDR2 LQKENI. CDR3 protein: CASSPPAGLTDTQYF. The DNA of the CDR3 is TGTGCCAGCTCACCTCCAGCGGGACTCACAGATACGCAGTATTTT.

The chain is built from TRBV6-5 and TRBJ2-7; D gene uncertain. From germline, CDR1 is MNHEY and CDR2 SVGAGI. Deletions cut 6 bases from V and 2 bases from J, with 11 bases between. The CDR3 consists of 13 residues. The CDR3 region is CASSPAATYEQYF. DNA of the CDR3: TGTGCCAGCAGCCCCGCGGCTACCTACGAGCAGTACTTC.

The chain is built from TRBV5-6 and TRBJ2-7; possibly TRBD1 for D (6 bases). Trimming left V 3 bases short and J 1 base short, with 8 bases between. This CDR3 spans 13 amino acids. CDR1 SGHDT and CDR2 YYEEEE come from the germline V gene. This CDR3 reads CASSSQGSYEQYF. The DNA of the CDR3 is TGTGCCAGCAGCTCACAGGGTTCCTACGAGCAGTACTTC. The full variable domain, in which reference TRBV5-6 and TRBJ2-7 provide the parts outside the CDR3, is DAGVTQSPTHLIKTRGQQVTLRCSPKSGHDTVSWYQQALGQGPQFIFQYYEEEERQRGNFPDRFSGHQFPNYSSELNVNALLLGDSALYLCASSSQGSYEQYFGPGTRLTVT.

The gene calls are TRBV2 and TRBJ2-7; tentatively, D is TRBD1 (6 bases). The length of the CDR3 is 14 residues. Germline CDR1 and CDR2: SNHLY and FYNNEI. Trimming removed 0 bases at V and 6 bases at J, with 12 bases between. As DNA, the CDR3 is TGTGCCAGCAGTGAAGCCAGGGGTTCGGGCGAGCAGTACTTC. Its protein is CASSEARGSGEQYF.